What follows are 3 T cell receptor beta chains derived from one specimen sequenced in a study of blood T cell repertoires in COVID-19. This table comes from immunoSEQ multiplex PCR, and its TCRdb copy is limited to in-frame clones, with some not included. The data show about 250,000 clones, 80% to 90% seen once. Sequencing input: PBMCs or T cells enriched from blood (not recorded which). Receptors were obtained from a young man who had recovered from COVID-19.

This clone has just a few counts. The CDR3: CASSQGLSTALHF. The DNA for the CDR3 is TGTGCCAGCAGCCAAGGCCTTTCCACAGCCCTCCACTTT. V is TRBV3-1 (or the pseudogene TRBV3-2) and J is TRBJ1-6; D remains unclear. This CDR3 spans 13 amino acids. Deletions cut 1 base from V and 14 bases from J, with 12 bases between. CDR1 is LGHDT and CDR2 is YNNKEL in the germline V gene (reference sequence).

This clone turned up a few times. This chain connects TRBV7-8 to TRBJ2-1; TRBD2 might be the D (5 bases). The CDR3 extends over 14 amino acids. The V end lost 7 bases, the J end lost 5 bases, and 15 bases lay between the germline ends. Germline V gene sequence: CDR1 SGHVS, CDR2 FQNEAQ. CDR3 DNA sequence: TGTGCCAGCATGGTAGCCATTAGCGACAATGAGCAGTTCTTC. This translates into CASMVAISDNEQFF.

V gene TRBV12-3 or TRBV12-4 combines with J gene TRBJ1-4, with unresolved D. The ends were cut back, 6 bases at V and 8 bases at J, with 13 bases in the middle. The length of the CDR3 is 13 residues. CDR3 loop: CASRFEPGEKLFF. CDR3 DNA: TGTGCCAGCAGATTCGAACCGGGAGAAAAACTGTTTTTT.